This entry features one TCR beta chain sequence. This clone was recorded once. What antigen it recognizes has not been identified. The sample holds no much larger clone one base away, and base qualities are not on file. This record comes from a study of blood T cell repertoires in COVID-19 (TCRdb year 2020). At the level of the whole study: Collaborator samples came from the United States, Italy and Spain and covered acute and convalescent phases of COVID-19. Where available, HLA class I and class II types were taken from metadata supplied by the sample provider and were not determined by assay-based typing. The dataset comprised deeply sampled blood TCRbeta repertoires from subjects exposed to, actively infected with, or recovered from COVID-19. Samples were obtained from the ongoing ImmuneRACE study (first 160 participants) and from some 1,300 subjects provided by 6 global collaborators. A de-identified subject ID, COVID-19 status, age in years and sex were almost always included in the sample metadata. The repertoires were released in a freely available public database intended as a resource for research on the immune response to SARS-CoV-2. The material from the prospective study consisted of cDNA or gDNA derived from T cells, B-cell-depleted T cells, or PBMCs.

Summary of the overall study and its limitations: The quantity of clinical and demographic metadata differed by source and by participant and was supplied without curation.

TCRbeta CDR3 regions were amplified from genomic DNA by means of the immunoSEQ Assay, a bias-controlled multiplex PCR. The published analysis was carried out like this. Within the assay, amplification of reference gene primers was used to estimate how many nucleated cells each sample contained. To quantify the absolute abundance of each unique TCRbeta CDR3 rearrangement, sequence reads were collapsed and filtered. Productive Simpson clonality was computed per sample as the square root of Simpson's diversity index over productive rearrangements. This immuneACCESS table, as held by TCRdb, lists in-frame sequences with V and J called but not all clones. Of the missing ones, under half trace to an unresolved V gene in checked studies; the others have no known cause. V and J calls and clone size come straight from that table; D and trimming were deduced from the DNA. A total of around 300,000 clones appear in this sample, over 80% of them only once. Less than 5.5% of the sample rests with the top ten.

Taken from cysteine to phenylalanine, the CDR3 has 16 residues. Only the CDR3 DNA is retained, 48 bases long and in frame from the first base. V lost 4 bases and J lost 0 bases; the stretch between them is 14 bases long. Enrolling through a virtual design, the prospective study's participants ranged in age from roughly 18 to 100 years and lived across roughly 24 United States geographic areas. To assign participants to cohorts, the prospective study relied on clinical history that participants themselves reported in a screening survey and a study questionnaire. Recovered participants in ImmuneRACE Cohort 3 were defined as having two consecutive negative NP/OP PCR tests, clearance from a healthcare professional, or resolution of symptoms. Mobile phlebotomists in the prospective study collected whole blood, serum and a nasopharyngeal or oropharyngeal swab from every participant. Prospective study participants could optionally give additional blood draws and questionnaires over an approximately two-month period. Prospective study blood samples were shipped either frozen or at room temperature before DNA extraction.

The V and J genes are TRBV5-3 and TRBJ2-1, with a tentative D gene TRBD2 over 6 matching bases. TRBV5-3 is flagged as an ORF with uncertain function. Source material: PBMCs or T cells enriched from blood (not recorded which). The sequence came from a man aged 25 to 40 who had recovered from COVID-19. Read as DNA, the sequence is TGTGCCAGAAGCACCCGGGACGGGAGCTCCTACAATGAGCAGTTCTTC. This encodes CARSTRDGSSYNEQFF.